At least ten counts were recorded for the clone carrying this T cell receptor beta chain. The V segment lost 2 bases and the J segment 4 bases; nucleotides outside the gene matches: 21. This CDR3 has 20 residues. Germline V gene data show CDR1 as KGHSH and CDR2 as LQKENI. cDNA synthesis used a TRAV/TRBV-specific primer set for both chains. The authors amplified TCRs for 20 PCR cycles with a constant-region primer and a V-primer adapter. Each CDR3 protein is one row after TCRdb ran MiXCR on the reads. The sample contains tens of thousands of distinct CDR3 sequences, around 25% of which appear only once. This specimen comes from a study of low-dose radiotherapy and immunotherapy resistance in tumors. Study in general: The regimen for patients comprised intravenous nivolumab 240 mg every two weeks plus intravenous ipilimumab 1 mg/kg every six weeks. Intravenous cyclophosphamide 200 mg/m2 was given every two weeks, one day before radiation and immunotherapy.

Time point described: after trial treatment. The treatment was: LDRT plus nivolumab, ipilimumab, low-dose cyclophosphamide and aspirin (RACIN trial). Donors, who were enrolled in a single-arm phase I dose-escalation trial, received nivolumab, ipilimumab, aspirin, low-dose cyclophosphamide and low-dose radiotherapy. The sequence derives from a male donor with prostate cancer. V and J are TRBV18 and TRBJ1-1; 8 nucleotides align to TRBD1. The sequencing used PBMCs, collected after low-dose radiotherapy plus immunotherapy. CDR3 amino acids: CASSPVQGARSPPEGTEAFF. For the CDR3, the DNA is TGTGCCAGCTCACCAGTCCAGGGGGCGAGATCCCCTCCGGAGGGCACTGAAGCTTTCTTT. The complete variable domain, with remaining parts taken from reference TRBV18 and TRBJ1-1, reads NAGVMQNPRHLVRRRGQEARLRCSPMKGHSHVYWYRQLPEEGLKFMVYLQKENIIDESGMPKERFSAEFPKEGPSILRIQQVVRGDSAAYFCASSPVQGARSPPEGTEAFFGQGTRLTVV.